These T cell receptor beta chains were read from a single sample in a study of T cell responses to AZD1222 COVID-19 vaccine. Produced via immunoSEQ multiplex PCR; TCRdb's table is partial and in-frame only. The table includes about 130,000 clones, about 90% detected once. Material: peripheral blood, obtained on day 0 of MenACWY control vaccination. The source of these receptors is an adult in good health. CDR3s leave out the opening cysteine and the closing phenylalanine or tryptophan. The order of the fields is clone size, V gene, CDR3 protein. Not all rows give a size; the values are once, few, many and, for expanded clones, a class.

>-|TRBV5-1
ASSLASGLSSYEQY
>-|TRBV6-5
ASSPVSSGSYEQY
>-|TRBV28
ASNRGSSYEQY
>-|TRBV9
ASSVDPGLSGNTIY
>-|TRBV24-1
ATSDPGLAGFSDTQY
>-|TRBV12-3/TRBV12-4
ASCRGNYEQY
>-|TRBV9
ASSVQGSYEQY
>-|TRBV9
ASSVDGSKYEQY
>-|TRBV28
ASSFSGFLNTEAF
>-|TRBV19
ASSEGTLGEQY
>-|TRBV11-2
ASSGLIAGSLHEQF
>once|TRBV7-3
ASSLSGLPGSEQY
>-|TRBV7-9
ASSLSNRELGYT
>-|TRBV2
ASSESVAGETQY
>-|TRBV7-6
ASSLAVVGEQY
>-|TRBV5-1
ASSPTLLAGSYEQY
>-|TRBV9
ASSVGGTSDTGELF
>-|TRBV4-2
ASSQADGVRYGYT
>-|TRBV19
ASSRDRNSGNTIY
>-|TRBV25-1
ASSERTGSGTGELF
>-|TRBV19
ASSISGLEGWTQY
>-|TRBV28
ASSYQGAHTEAF
>few|TRBV4-1
ASSPRPFRTSGVTDTQY
>-|TRBV19
ASSIGQVDNQPQH
>few|TRBV12-3/TRBV12-4
ASSLHDEQY
>-|TRBV6-4
ASSISSYNEQF
>-|TRBV5-5
ASRLTVNTEAF
>once|TRBV28
ASSLWSGGGDEQF
>-|TRBV9
ASSPPTSGTEKQY
>-|TRBV5-6
ASSRRSNSPLH
>-|TRBV11-2
ASSLDGRAYEQY
>-|TRBV7-2
ASSLHDPLH
>-|TRBV27
ASRLGSRINEQF
>-|TRBV19
ASKTSGARDTQY
>-|TRBV9
ASSVSLNRDPRDTEAF
>-|TRBV27
ASSHKRSGYGYT
>-|TRBV30
AWSVVRGQETQY
>-|TRBV28
ASSSSGASSYEQY
>-|TRBV5-6
ASSLANTGELF
>-|TRBV19
ASSGGHMSSYNEQF
>-|TRBV7-3
ASSPAGDIQY
>-|TRBV11-3
ASSLRPQH
>-|TRBV11-2
ASSLVAGGPQDTQY
>-|TRBV4-2
ASSQEGSRGTVDTEAF